The 3 T cell receptor beta chains given below trace back to one sample, sequenced in a study of response to subunit inactivated influenza vaccine. TCRdb itself ran the RT-PCR reads through MiXCR, one entry per CDR3 protein. The sample yields 400,000 to 650,000 distinct CDR3 sequences, around 7.9% seen once. Sequenced material: PBMCs from blood, taken roughly 24 months after vaccination. The receptors come from a man between 50 and 75 years old who received an inactivated influenza vaccine.

The V gene is TRBV24-1, the J gene TRBJ2-1, with D possibly matching TRBD1 (6 bases). The CDR3 sequence is 16 residues long. Per the germline V gene, CDR1 is KGHDR and CDR2 is SFDVKD. V lost 1 base and J 0 bases, leaving 9 bases between the germline ends. The chain's CDR3 is CATSDFTGSSYNEQFF. The CDR3 nucleotides are TGTGCCACCAGTGATTTCACAGGGTCCTCCTACAATGAGCAGTTCTTC.

This clonotype was seen at least ten times. The chain employs TRBV12-3 or TRBV12-4 and TRBJ1-1; D gene unclear. The CDR3 is made up of 14 amino acids. V was pared by 3 bases and J by 7 bases, with 15 bases between. The CDR3 DNA follows: TGTGCCAGCAGTTTGGCACCCACCGTGGTTGAAGCTTTCTTT. Translating it yields CASSLAPTVVEAFF.

This clonotype was detected ten times or more. The CDR3 spells CASSVRGTGSYGYTF. The CDR3 nucleotides are TGTGCCAGCAGTGTGAGGGGCACAGGGAGCTATGGCTACACCTTC. The V and J genes are TRBV6-1 and TRBJ1-2, with D possibly TRBD1 on 6 matching bases. Germline V gives CDR1 MNHNS, CDR2 SASEGT. V gave up 4 bases and J gave up 4 bases, with 16 bases separating them. The length of the CDR3 is 15 residues.